This T cell receptor (beta chain) was identified during a study of molecular identifiers for immune sequencing clone quantification. Study-wide results and limits: Clones that had above 20 RNA copies took up over 97% of effector molecules but under 1% in naive cells. Clone sizes that are highly expanded could be underestimated when identical TCR molecules share a barcode. Spiked Jurkat TCR RNA equivalent to one cell reportedly surfaced among some 1 million naive cells.

This clonotype was found many times. What it binds is unknown. A read error is likely, as this CDR3 ends without the conserved phenylalanine or tryptophan. The limits of the CDR3 on the DNA are not certain, so only TCRdb's listed CDR3 is given. For bulk TCR libraries, previously described methods and listed TCR primers were used. TCRdb reprocessed the PCR reads via MiXCR and lists one record per CDR3 protein. Of roughly 320,000 distinct CDR3 sequences listed, roughly 24% are singletons. CDR1 and CDR2 (germline): MNHEY, SVGEGT. The CDR3 contains 13 residues when both ends are counted. The receptor was derived from a human donor in good health. Some libraries in this study had Jurkat cell RNA spiked in. Sequenced sample: naive CD8+ T cells from blood, with Jurkat cell RNA spiked in. Documented subset: FACS-sorted CD8+CD4-CCR7+CD45RA+ naive T cells. V usage is TRBV6-2 or TRBV6-3 and J usage is TRBJ2-7. The CDR3 loop is CASSYSRNSETFG.